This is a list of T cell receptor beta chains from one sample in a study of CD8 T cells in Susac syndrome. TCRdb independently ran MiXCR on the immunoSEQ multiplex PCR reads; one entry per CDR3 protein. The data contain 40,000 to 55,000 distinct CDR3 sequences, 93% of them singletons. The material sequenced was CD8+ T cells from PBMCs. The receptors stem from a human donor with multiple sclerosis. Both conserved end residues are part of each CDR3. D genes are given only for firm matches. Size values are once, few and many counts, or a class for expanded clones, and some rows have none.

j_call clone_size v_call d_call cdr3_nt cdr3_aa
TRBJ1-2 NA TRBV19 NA TGTGCCAGCGCCGCCGGGTCGAGCTATGGCTACACCTTC CASAAGSSYGYTF
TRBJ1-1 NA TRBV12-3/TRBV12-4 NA TGTGCCAGCACTTCCAGGGCCGTTGAAGCTTTCTTT CASTSRAVEAFF
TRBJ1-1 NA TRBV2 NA TGTGCCAGCAGTGAAAGCACTGAAGCTTTCTTT CASSESTEAFF
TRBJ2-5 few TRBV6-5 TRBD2 TGTGCCAGCAGTTACTCGAGGACTAGCGGGGAGACCCAGTACTTC CASSYSRTSGETQYF
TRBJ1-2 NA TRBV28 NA TGTGCCAGCAGCCCCAGGGTGTATGGCTACACCTTC CASSPRVYGYTF
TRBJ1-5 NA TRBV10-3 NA TGTGCCATCAGTGAGTCGATGGATAGCAATCAGCCCCAGCATTTT CAISESMDSNQPQHF
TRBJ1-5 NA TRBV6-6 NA TGTGCCAGCAGTTACATTAGCAATCAGCCCCAGCATTTT CASSYISNQPQHF
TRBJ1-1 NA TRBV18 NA TGTGCCAGCTCACCACCGCAGGACATAACGACTTTCTTT CASSPPQDITTFF
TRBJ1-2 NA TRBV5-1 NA TGCGCCAGCAGCCCGGGGCAGGGGACCTACTATGGCTACACCTTC CASSPGQGTYYGYTF
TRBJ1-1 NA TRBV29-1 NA TGCAGCGTTGAGATAGAGAACACTGAAGCTTTCTTT CSVEIENTEAFF
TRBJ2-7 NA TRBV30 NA TGTGCCTGGAGTGTTGGAGGGAGCACCTACGAGCAGTACTTC CAWSVGGSTYEQYF
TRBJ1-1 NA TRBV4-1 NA TGCGCCAGCAGCCAAGGATTTCGTGTGACTGAAGCTTTCTTT CASSQGFRVTEAFF
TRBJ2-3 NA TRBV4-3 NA TGCGCCACCCAGGAACAGGGCACAGATACGCAGTATTTT CATQEQGTDTQYF
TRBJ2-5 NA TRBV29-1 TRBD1 TGCAGCGTAGAAACACTTGGACAGGTCATACAAGAGACCCAGTACTTC CSVETLGQVIQETQYF
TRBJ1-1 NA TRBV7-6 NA TGTGCCAGTGCCAGCATCGGGGTCATGAACACTGAAGCTTTCTTT CASASIGVMNTEAFF
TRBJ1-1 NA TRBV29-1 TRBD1 TGCAGCATGTTGGGACAGGTGAACACTGAAGCTTTCTTT CSMLGQVNTEAFF
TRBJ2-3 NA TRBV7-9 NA TGTGCCAGCACCCCTGGGGGGCTAACAAGGGATACGCAGTATTTT CASTPGGLTRDTQYF
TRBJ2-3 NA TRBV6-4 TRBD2 TGTGCCAGCAGTAAACTAGCGGGGGACACAGATACGCAGTATTTT CASSKLAGDTDTQYF
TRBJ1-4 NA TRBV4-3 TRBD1 TGCGCCAGCAGCCAAGACAGGACAGGGGGCCTTGAAAAACTGTTTTTT CASSQDRTGGLEKLFF
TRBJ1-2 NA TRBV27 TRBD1 TGTGCCAGCAGTACCACAGGGGCTATGGCTGGCTACACCTTC CASSTTGAMAGYTF
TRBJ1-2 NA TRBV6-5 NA TGTGCCAGCAGTTACTCGTTTGGTGGCAGGGCTCGGGGCTACACCTTC CASSYSFGGRARGYTF
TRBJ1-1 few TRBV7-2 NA TGTGCCAGCAGCTTTCAACCCTACACTGAAGCTTTCTTT CASSFQPYTEAFF
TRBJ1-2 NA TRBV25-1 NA TGTGCCAGCAGTGAATCACGGTTTGATGGCTACACCTTC CASSESRFDGYTF
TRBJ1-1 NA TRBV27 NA TGTGCCAGCAGTTTGGCGGGGATGAACACTGAAGCTTTCTTT CASSLAGMNTEAFF
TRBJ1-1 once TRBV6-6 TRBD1 TGTGCCAGCAGCTATACAGGGGGGGGGAACACTGAAGCTTTCTTT CASSYTGGGNTEAFF
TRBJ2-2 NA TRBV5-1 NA TGCGCCAGCAGCTTGGTTTACCTCACCGGGGAGCTGTTTTTT CASSLVYLTGELFF
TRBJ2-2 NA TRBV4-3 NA TGCGCCAGCAGCGAGGGGGGGGTCGCCGGGGAGCTGTTTTTT CASSEGGVAGELFF
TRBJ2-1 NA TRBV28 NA TGTGCCAGCAGTCCAAACGAGGGGCCAGGGGGGAGGAGGAATGAGCAGTTCTTC CASSPNEGPGGRRNEQFF
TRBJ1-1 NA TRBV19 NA TGTGCCAGTAGTATGACAGACCTGAACACTGAAGCTTTCTTT CASSMTDLNTEAFF
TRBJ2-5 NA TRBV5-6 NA TGTGCCAGCAGGACCTGGGGTGGGGGGCCCAAGGAAGAGACCCAGTACTTC CASRTWGGGPKEETQYF
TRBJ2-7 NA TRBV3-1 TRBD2 TGTGCCAGCAGCCAAGGGACTAGCGGATACGAGCAGTACTTC CASSQGTSGYEQYF
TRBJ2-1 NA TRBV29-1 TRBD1 TGCAGCGTTGAAGGCGGCACTGACAGGGGGTCCTACAATGAGCAGTTCTTC CSVEGGTDRGSYNEQFF
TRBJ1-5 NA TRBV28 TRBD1 TGTGCCAGCAGCTCGACAGGGCTCGGGCAGCCCCAGCATTTT CASSSTGLGQPQHF
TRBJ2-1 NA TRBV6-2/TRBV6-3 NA TGTGCCAGCAGTACCGTGGAGGGGGCCTCCTACAATGAGCAGTTCTTC CASSTVEGASYNEQFF
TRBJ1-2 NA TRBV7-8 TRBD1 TGTGCCAGCAGCCCCCTCCAGGGGGGTGGCTACACCTTC CASSPLQGGGYTF
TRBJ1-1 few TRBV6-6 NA TGTGCCAGCAGCCCAGGCTCCACTGAAGCTTTCTTT CASSPGSTEAFF
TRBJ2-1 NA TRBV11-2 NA TGTGCCAGCAGCTTAGCTGGCAGCCCCTACAATGAGCAGTTCTTC CASSLAGSPYNEQFF
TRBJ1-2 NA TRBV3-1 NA TGTGCCAGCAGCCAAGATTCCTACTATGGCTACACCTTC CASSQDSYYGYTF
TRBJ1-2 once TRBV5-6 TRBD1 TGTGCCAGCAGCCTATCCGGGACAGGGTATGGCTACACCTTC CASSLSGTGYGYTF
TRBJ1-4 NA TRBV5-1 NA TGCGCCAGCAGCTTGACAGGGTTGAGAATGGAGGAAAAACTGTTTTTT CASSLTGLRMEEKLFF
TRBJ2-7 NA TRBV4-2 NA TGTGCCAGCAGCCGCCTTCGAGAATACGAGCAGTACTTC CASSRLREYEQYF
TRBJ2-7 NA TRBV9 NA TGTGCCAGCAGCGTAGAACCCCCTTCGAGCGAGCAGTACTTC CASSVEPPSSEQYF
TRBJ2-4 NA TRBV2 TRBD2 TGTGCCAGCAACACACTAGCGGGGGAACCCATAGCCAAAAACATTCAGTACTTC CASNTLAGEPIAKNIQYF
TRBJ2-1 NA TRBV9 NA TGTGCCAGCAGCTCGTCGGGGAGCTCCTACAATGAGCAGTTCTTC CASSSSGSSYNEQFF
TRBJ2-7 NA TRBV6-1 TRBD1 TGTGCCAGCAGCAGAAACCGGGACAGGGAGCTATGGGAGCAGTACTTC CASSRNRDRELWEQYF
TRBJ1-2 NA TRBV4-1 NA TGCGCCAGCAGCCAAGCGCCGGAGGGCTATGGCTACACCTTC CASSQAPEGYGYTF
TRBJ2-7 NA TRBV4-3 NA TGCGCCAGCAGCCAAGGACCAGGAAGCTCCTACGAGCAGTACTTC CASSQGPGSSYEQYF
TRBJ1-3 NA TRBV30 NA TGTGCCTGGAGCCTAGACGGTTTATTCTCTGGAAACACCATATATTTT CAWSLDGLFSGNTIYF
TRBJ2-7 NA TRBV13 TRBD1 TGTGCCAGCAGCTCGCCACAGGGGCCCTACGAGCAGTACTTC CASSSPQGPYEQYF
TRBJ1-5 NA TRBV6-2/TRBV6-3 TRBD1 TGTGCCAGCAGTTACGTCCCAGGGACAGCTAATCAGCCCCAGCATTTT CASSYVPGTANQPQHF
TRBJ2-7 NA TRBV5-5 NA TGTGCCAGCAGCTTGCACGAGCAGTACTTC CASSLHEQYF
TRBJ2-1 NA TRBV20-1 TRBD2 TGCAGTGCTAGAGACCCGGGACTAGGGATAAATGAGCAGTTCTTC CSARDPGLGINEQFF
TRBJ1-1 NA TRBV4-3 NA TGCGCCAGCAGCCAAGATATCGAGTTCCTGACTACTGAAGCTTTCTTT CASSQDIEFLTTEAFF
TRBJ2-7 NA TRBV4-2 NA TGTGCCAGCAGCCAAGAGCGGGACAGCCGCTACGAGCAGTACTTC CASSQERDSRYEQYF